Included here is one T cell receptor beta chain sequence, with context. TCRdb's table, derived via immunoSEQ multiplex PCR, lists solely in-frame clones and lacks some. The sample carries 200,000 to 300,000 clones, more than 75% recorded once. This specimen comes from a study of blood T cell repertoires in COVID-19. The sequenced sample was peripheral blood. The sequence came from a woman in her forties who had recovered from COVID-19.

The CDR3 DNA reads as TGTGCCATCAGGGGGAGGGACACCCACCGCTCTGGGGCCAACGTCCTGACTTTC. Translated, it gives CAIRGRDTHRSGANVLTF. The rearrangement joins TRBV10-3 to TRBJ2-6, with a tentative D call TRBD2 (7 bases). CDR3 length: 18 residues. Trimming took off 6 bases at V and 0 bases at J, with 18 bases between the two ends. The germline CDR1 and CDR2 sequences are ENHRY and SYGVKD.